This T cell receptor beta chain came from a study of robustness of blood B and T cell sequencing (dated by TCRdb to 2017 to 2018). About the study as a whole: The study was designed to determine how much peripheral blood is required to reliably characterize an individual's TCRbeta and IgG repertoires. As technical replicates, two replicate TCRbeta cDNA libraries were prepared from one shared RNA pool derived from a single 10 ml draw. TCRbeta and IgG repertoires were quantified in each of the ten independently drawn blood samples.

Library preparation used PCR. The sequencer listed for this sample is Illumina MiSeq. SMARTScribe reverse transcriptase and a 5' template-switch oligo, by which a universal priming site was added, were used for cDNA synthesis. Each cDNA molecule was tagged by a 12-nucleotide random unique molecular identifier (UMI) carried on the template-switch oligo. During reverse transcription, chain-specific reverse primers targeted TCRbeta transcripts. Residual template-switch adapters were removed by uracil DNA glycosylase treatment, and cDNA was purified using a Qiagen MinElute kit. For the first PCR, roughly 20 cycles were run with KAPA HiFi HotStart ReadyMix and step-out primers, split across four 50 ul reactions. First-round PCR products were gel-purified before further amplification. Illumina Nextera adapters were attached in a second roughly 8-cycle PCR, after which libraries were purified and pooled. A 50-nucleotide 5' read captured the UMI barcode for each TCRbeta molecule. For the original study's pipeline: Using the MIGEC toolkit, reads were grouped by UMI into consensus reads. PEAR was used to merge forward and reverse consensus reads, producing the final reads. Identical UMI-sequence pairs found in more than one library were treated as cross-sample contamination and removed by a custom decontamination script. MIGMAP, a wrapper around IgBLAST, was used for V(D)J assignment and CDR3 extraction. A TCR clonotype was defined by an identical V gene, J gene and CDR3 amino acid sequence; no sequencing was done for CDR1 and CDR2. TCRdb applied fastp at Q25 and MiXCR to the public reads, then kept only in-frame beta chains. Records with the same CDR3 protein are collapsed into one entry carrying the most frequent genes and DNA. These V and J calls originate from TCRdb's pipeline instead of the authors' own analysis. This sample gives fewer than 2,000 distinct CDR3 sequences in total; about half of them show up just once. Jointly, the top ten make up approximately 38% of the sample.

The germline V gene encodes CDR1 DFQATT and CDR2 SNEGSKA (reference sequence). V loses 0 bases of germline sequence and J loses 4 bases, and the interval between the two ends is 6 bases. From the cysteine through the phenylalanine, the CDR3 covers 12 amino acids. The only DNA kept is the CDR3, 36 bases in frame from the first base. The full study reports these points: Combining 3 or 4 tubes (roughly 28-45 ml blood) brought coverage of the top 10,000 TCRbeta clonotypes close to saturation. When technical replicate libraries were compared, 90% to 95% of the top 10,000 TCRbeta clonotypes in one library also turned up in the other. Pooling tubes did not increase the overlap of rare TCRbeta clonotypes, which implies that much larger blood volumes would be needed to capture rare TCRbeta clonotypes. The 1,000 most abundant TCRbeta clonotypes from the pooled draws were found in every single 10 ml sample. The TCRbeta rarefaction curves did not fully level off, which suggests either under-sequencing or many low-abundance clonotypes. One pair of TCRbeta libraries showed evidence of cross-contamination, likely from batch processing; the shared UMI-sequence pairs were removed. Because EDTA tubes had to be fractionated immediately, the use of EDTA tubes in multi-site collections was limited.

TCRbeta repertoires were measured from mRNA instead of genomic DNA, an approach that captures expressed receptors. Without cell sorting, buffy coat leukocytes were collected into Trizol, and RNA was extracted using the Direct-zol RNA MiniPrep Plus kit. EDTA blood tubes were spun right away at 4 degrees C to separate plasma, buffy coat and red blood cells. On this clonotype itself: It lacks a known antigen. One base away there is no much larger clone; base qualities are not given.

The chain uses TRBV20-1 and TRBJ1-2, with no confidently assigned D gene. This TCR derives from a human donor in good health. Sequenced input: peripheral blood. The bases are TGCAGTGCTAGAGAACAGCCCTATGGCTACACCTTC. It codes for CSAREQPYGYTF.